This record covers a single T cell receptor (beta chain). Data came from immunoSEQ multiplex PCR; TCRdb stores just in-frame clones and leaves some out. The table includes approximately 120,000 clones, around 87% detected once. The data derive from a study of control samples from healthy donors and cancer patients. Sample: blood. The receptor was isolated from a man aged 40-50 years in good health.

For the CDR3, the DNA is TGTGCCAGCAGCTTAGATGGCAGGACCTATGGCTACACCTTC. Translating it yields CASSLDGRTYGYTF. The chain is built from TRBV7-8 and TRBJ1-2; no reliable D call. This CDR3 contains 14 residues. Trimming cost V 1 base and J 4 bases, with 10 bases left between them. Germline V CDR1 and CDR2: SGHVS, FQNEAQ. The full variable domain, in which reference TRBV7-8 and TRBJ1-2 provide the parts outside the CDR3, is GAGVSQSPRYKVAKRGQDVALRCDPISGHVSLFWYQQALGQGPEFLTYFQNEAQLDKSGLPSDRFFAERPEGSVSTLKIQRTQQEDSAVYLCASSLDGRTYGYTFGSGTRLTVV.